This TCR beta chain was sequenced for a study of long-term antiretroviral therapy in people with HIV. The V end lost 5 bases, the J end lost 4 bases, and 9 bases lay between the germline ends. Germline V gene lookup returns CDR1 SSHAT and CDR2 FNYEAQ (reference sequence). The CDR3 is 13 residues long. Run at survey level, the immunoSEQ assay was version v3.0. The protocol was immunoSEQ multiplex PCR, while the TCRdb copy is restricted to in-frame clones and leaves out a portion. The data contain 24,000 or so clones, roughly 78% of them singletons. Only one count was recorded for this clone. The receptor comes from a woman aged 40-49 years with HIV. The sample consisted of unsorted PBMCs, taken 1.2 years after starting antiretroviral therapy. The chain couples TRBV7-7 to TRBJ2-1; perhaps TRBD2 as D (5 bases). The CDR3 nucleotides read TGTGCCAGCAGCCCTGGAGGATACAATGAGCAGTTCTTC. As protein: CASSPGGYNEQFF.